These 22 T cell receptor beta chains share one sample of origin, sequenced in a study of T-cell reconstitution after alpha-beta-depleted transplantation in children. Preparation of the TCRbeta library used unique molecular identifiers. TCRdb processed the PCR reads anew with MiXCR; each CDR3 protein has one entry. The sample has about 690,000 distinct CDR3 sequences, roughly 15% seen once. Sequenced material: PBMCs from the stem cell graft donor, taken from the stem cell graft. These TCRs come from a human donor who donated a stem cell graft to a child with acute myeloid leukemia.

A few counts support this clonotype. The rearrangement joins TRBV20-1 to TRBJ1-6; D gene ambiguous. Per the germline V gene, CDR1 is DFQATT and CDR2 is SNEGSKA (reference sequence). Trimming pared 0 bases from V and 0 bases from J, leaving 12 bases between. The CDR3 runs to 17 residues. CDR3 amino acids: CSARDGLQSSYNSPLHF. CDR3 DNA sequence: TGCAGTGCTAGAGATGGACTTCAGAGCTCCTATAATTCACCCCTCCACTTT.

The sample holds many counts of this clonotype. The chain joins TRBV5-1 to TRBJ1-1; 7 bases line up with TRBD1. V shed 0 bases, J shed 4 bases, and the junction held 6 bases outside the gene matches. CDR1 and CDR2 from the germline V gene are SGHRS and YFSETQ. This CDR3 is built from 15 residues. The CDR3 loop is CASSLDLAGGTEAFF. The CDR3 DNA reads TGCGCCAGCAGCTTGGATTTAGCAGGGGGCACTGAAGCTTTCTTT.

The rearrangement uses TRBV12-3 or TRBV12-4 and TRBJ1-5; D is undetermined. V shed 8 bases and J shed 2 bases, with 13 bases lying between them. The CDR3 length is 14 residues. The CDR3 here is CASSKGVGNQPQHF. DNA of the CDR3: TGTGCCAGCTCGAAGGGTGTGGGCAATCAGCCCCAGCATTTT.

This clonotype was seen at least ten times. This rearrangement joins TRBV20-1 to TRBJ1-5; tentatively, D is TRBD1 (5 bases). V lost 6 bases to trimming and J lost 9 bases, with 15 bases between them. Germline assignment: CDR1 DFQATT and CDR2 SNEGSKA (reference sequence). The CDR3 consists of 12 residues. The CDR3 reads CSATTVAGPQHF. In DNA, the CDR3 is TGCAGTGCGACGACAGTGGCGGGGCCCCAGCATTTT.

Ten or more counts support this clonotype. V gene TRBV20-1 combines with J gene TRBJ1-1; D possibly corresponds to TRBD1 (6 bases). Trimming pared 8 bases from V and 3 bases from J, leaving 19 bases between. The CDR3 runs to 14 residues. Germline CDR1 and CDR2: DFQATT and SNEGSKA (reference sequence). CDR3 DNA sequence: TGCAGTACCTCGTCGTCGGGGGGCTACACTGAAGCTTTCTTT. The encoded protein is CSTSSSGGYTEAFF.

The chain recombines TRBV7-9 with TRBJ2-1; D gene ambiguous. V lost 8 bases to trimming and J lost 4 bases, with 15 bases between them. Germline V CDR1 and CDR2: SEHNR, FQNEAQ (reference sequence). The CDR3 length is 14 residues. In DNA, the CDR3 is TGTGCCAGCGGTAAGGACGCGAGTTACAATGAGCAGTTCTTC. Translating gives CASGKDASYNEQFF.

The rearrangement links TRBV5-1 to TRBJ2-7; the D gene is possibly TRBD2 (6 bases). V lost 4 bases to trimming and J lost 0 bases, with 14 bases between them. This CDR3 contains 15 residues. CDR1 SGHRS and CDR2 YFSETQ come from the germline V gene. For the CDR3, the DNA is TGCGCCAGCAGCAAGACTAGGTCCAGCTCCTACGAGCAGTACGTC. Amino acids: CASSKTRSSSYEQYV.

This clonotype was observed many times. This sequence joins TRBV20-1 and TRBJ2-1; a weak D match, TRBD1 (6 bases). Trimming stripped 0 bases from V and 4 bases from J, with 13 bases between. CDR1 DFQATT and CDR2 SNEGSKA come from the germline V gene (reference sequence). The CDR3 spans 15 residues. This chain's CDR3 is CSARDLGQSYNEQFF. The DNA for the CDR3 is TGCAGTGCTAGAGATTTAGGACAGAGTTACAATGAGCAGTTCTTC.

This clonotype was observed a handful of times. This sequence joins TRBV12-3 or TRBV12-4 and TRBJ2-7; weak D call: TRBD2 (5 bases). The CDR3 spans 16 residues. Between the trimmed V and J ends, which lost 1 base and 0 bases, there was a span of 13 bases. The CDR3 nucleotides are TGTGCCAGCAGTTTAGATCGGGGTTCCTCCTCCTACGAGCAGTACTTC. Its protein is CASSLDRGSSSYEQYF.

The DNA for the CDR3 is TGCGCCAGCAGCCACTTGGGACAGGACACCGGGGAGCTGTTTTTT. The encoded protein is CASSHLGQDTGELFF. The chain combines TRBV5-1 with TRBJ2-2, with 8 bases that match TRBD1. This CDR3 spans 15 amino acids. J lost 3 bases, V lost 4 bases, and 5 bases had no gene match. The germline gives CDR1 SGHRS, CDR2 YFSETQ.

The J gene is TRBJ1-1, the V gene TRBV20-1, with D possibly TRBD1 on 5 matching bases. The germline V gene encodes CDR1 DFQATT and CDR2 SNEGSKA (reference sequence). The CDR3 covers 15 residues. The V and J ends lost 0 bases and 8 bases respectively, with 19 bases between them. The CDR3 is CSAREGPLPRGEAFF. The CDR3 DNA reads TGCAGTGCTAGAGAGGGACCCCTCCCCCGAGGGGAAGCTTTCTTT.

This clonotype came up many times. V gene TRBV4-3 combines with J gene TRBJ2-5; D gene uncertain. In germline, CDR1 is LGHNA, CDR2 YSLEER. Trimming took 0 bases from V and 3 from J, leaving 11 bases between them. The CDR3 is 15 residues long. The CDR3 nucleotides read TGCGCCAGCAGCCAAGACCATGCAAGGGAAGAGACCCAGTACTTC. Protein: CASSQDHAREETQYF.

In its sample, this clonotype was seen a few times. As DNA, the CDR3 is TGCAGCGTAACTCCGGGACAGGGTGATCAGCCCCAGCATTTT. Amino acids: CSVTPGQGDQPQHF. V usage is TRBV29-1 and J usage is TRBJ1-5; the match to TRBD1 covers 9 bases. V lost 6 bases and J lost 5; bases outside the gene matches: 8. CDR1 is SQVTM and CDR2 is ANQGSEA in the germline V gene. CDR3 size: 14 residues.

The chain couples TRBV5-1 to TRBJ2-1; the match to TRBD2 covers 8 bases. Germline V gives CDR1 SGHRS, CDR2 YFSETQ. The V and J ends lost 1 base and 0 bases, in that order; junction bases with no gene match: 6. The CDR3 extends over 17 amino acids. In DNA, the CDR3 is TGCGCCAGCAGCTTGACCCGCGGGGGGAGCTCCTACAATGAGCAGTTCTTC. As protein: CASSLTRGGSSYNEQFF. The full variable domain, its missing parts supplied by reference TRBV5-1 and TRBJ2-1, is KAGVTQTPRYLIKTRGQQVTLSCSPISGHRSVSWYQQTPGQGLQFLFEYFSETQRNKGNFPGRFSGRQFSNSRSEMNVSTLELGDSALYLCASSLTRGGSSYNEQFFGPGTRLTVL.

This clonotype has only a few counts. The rearrangement joins TRBV12-5 to TRBJ2-7; D is possibly TRBD2 (6 bases). V was trimmed by 1 base and J by 3 bases, leaving 7 bases between them. CDR3 length: 13 residues. The germline CDR1 and CDR2 sequences are LGHNT and FRNRAP. This chain's CDR3 is CASGLGRGYEQYF. As DNA, the CDR3 is TGTGCTAGTGGTTTGGGGAGGGGCTACGAGCAGTACTTC. Supplemented by reference TRBV12-5 and TRBJ2-7, the full variable domain reads DARVTQTPRHKVTEMGQEVTMRCQPILGHNTVFWYRQTMMQGLELLAYFRNRAPLDDSGMPKDRFSAEMPDATLATLKIQPSEPRDSAVYFCASGLGRGYEQYFGPGTRLTVT.

This clonotype was counted many times. The CDR3 loop reads CASSKGQWETQYF. The CDR3 DNA follows: TGTGCCAGCAGCAAAGGACAGTGGGAGACCCAGTACTTC. This sequence joins TRBV7-2 and TRBJ2-5; tentatively, D is TRBD1 (6 bases). V lost 5 bases to trimming and J lost 5 bases, with 12 bases between them. Germline V gene lookup returns CDR1 SGHTA and CDR2 FQGNSA. CDR3 length: 13 residues.

This clonotype was found a few times. This chain links TRBV4-3 with TRBJ1-3, with D hard to call. The CDR3 extends over 16 amino acids. Germline V gene sequence: CDR1 LGHNA, CDR2 YSLEER. The V and J ends lost 4 bases and 2 bases respectively, with 15 bases between them. In nucleotides, the CDR3 is TGCGCCAGCAGCCCGGGAGCAGCCGCCGCTGGAAACACCATATATTTT. It codes for CASSPGAAAAGNTIYF.

J is TRBJ2-5 and V is TRBV7-9; 10 bases match TRBD1. The CDR3 consists of 16 residues. Germline V lookup: CDR1 SEHNR, CDR2 FQNEAQ (reference sequence). The trim removed 5 bases at V and 2 bases at J, leaving 8 bases unmatched. Written as DNA, the CDR3 is TGTGCCAGCAGCCGCCGCGGGACAGGGGATCAAGAGACCCAGTACTTC. Protein: CASSRRGTGDQETQYF.

The V gene is TRBV7-8, the J gene TRBJ2-7, with D unclear. The germline V gene has CDR1 SGHVS and CDR2 FQNEAQ. The CDR3 has 14 amino acids. Trimming left V 3 bases short and J 6 bases short, with 15 bases between. The DNA of the CDR3 is TGTGCCAGCAGCTTTACCCGGGCCTTCAGCGAGCAGTACTTC. Encoded protein: CASSFTRAFSEQYF.

The V and J genes are TRBV12-3 or TRBV12-4 and TRBJ2-1; TRBD2 agrees at 8 bases. This CDR3 has 13 residues. V was pared by 5 bases and J by 8 bases, with 5 bases of the junction left unmatched. The CDR3 reads CASSLTSVDEQFF. The CDR3 region has the DNA TGTGCCAGCAGTCTGACTAGCGTCGATGAGCAGTTCTTC.

The chain combines TRBV12-3 or TRBV12-4 with TRBJ1-3; 8 bases line up with TRBD1. Unmatched junction bases numbered 5, after V lost 2 bases and J lost 2 bases. The CDR3 sequence is 16 residues long. The CDR3 is CASSLKQGAPGNTIYF. The CDR3 region has the DNA TGTGCCAGCAGTTTAAAGCAGGGGGCGCCTGGAAACACCATATATTTT.

This clonotype has ten or more counts. This rearrangement joins TRBV20-1 to TRBJ2-5; maybe TRBD1 (6 bases). V lost 0 bases to trimming and J lost 4 bases, with 15 bases between them. Germline V gene lookup returns CDR1 DFQATT and CDR2 SNEGSKA (reference sequence). This CDR3 spans 15 amino acids. The DNA of the CDR3 is TGCAGTGCTAGAGATGGGCAGGGGCTAGGAGAGACCCAGTACTTC. Its translation: CSARDGQGLGETQYF.